This TCR beta chain appears in the sequencing data of a study of T cell responses to AZD1222 COVID-19 vaccine. Study results and limitations: Only five or six AZD1222 recipients were seropositive at baseline.

Germline loops: CDR1 MDHEN, CDR2 SYDVKM. The CDR3 spans 15 residues. V was pared by 3 bases and J by 4 bases, with 7 bases of the junction left unmatched. TCRdb's copy holds only in-frame clones and misses some; the assay was immunoSEQ multiplex PCR. This table has more than 100,000 clones, 80% to 95% appearing once. Regarding this clone: Its antigen is not known.

The source of this sequence is an adult who received the AZD1222 COVID-19 vaccine. Specimen: peripheral blood, collected 28 days after the second AZD1222 dose. The chain couples TRBV28 to TRBJ1-2, with TRBD1 matching over 8 bases. The CDR3 region has the DNA TGTGCCAGCAGTTTGCAGGGGGCTATCCCCTATGGCTACACCTTC. Translating gives CASSLQGAIPYGYTF.